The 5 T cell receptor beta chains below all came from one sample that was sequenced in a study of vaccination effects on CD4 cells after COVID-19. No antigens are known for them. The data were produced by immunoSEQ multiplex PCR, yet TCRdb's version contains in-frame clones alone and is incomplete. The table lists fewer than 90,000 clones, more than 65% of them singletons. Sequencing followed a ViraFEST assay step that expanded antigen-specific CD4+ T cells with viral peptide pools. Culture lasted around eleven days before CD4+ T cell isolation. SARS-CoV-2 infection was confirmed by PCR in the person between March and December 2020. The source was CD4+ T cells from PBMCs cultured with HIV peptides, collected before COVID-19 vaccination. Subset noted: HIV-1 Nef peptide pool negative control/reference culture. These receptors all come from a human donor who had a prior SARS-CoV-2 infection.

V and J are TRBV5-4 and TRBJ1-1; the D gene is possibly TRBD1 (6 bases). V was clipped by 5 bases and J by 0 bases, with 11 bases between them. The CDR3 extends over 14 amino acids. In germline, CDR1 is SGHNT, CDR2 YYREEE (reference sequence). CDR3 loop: CASSSGGMNTEAFF. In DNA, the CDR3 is TGTGCCAGCAGTTCCGGGGGCATGAACACTGAAGCTTTCTTT.

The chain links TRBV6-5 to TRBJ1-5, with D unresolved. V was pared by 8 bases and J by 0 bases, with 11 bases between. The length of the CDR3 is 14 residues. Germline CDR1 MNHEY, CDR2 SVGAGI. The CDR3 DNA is TGTGCCAGCGTCCGGCAGTTTAGCAATCAGCCCCAGCATTTT. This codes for CASVRQFSNQPQHF.

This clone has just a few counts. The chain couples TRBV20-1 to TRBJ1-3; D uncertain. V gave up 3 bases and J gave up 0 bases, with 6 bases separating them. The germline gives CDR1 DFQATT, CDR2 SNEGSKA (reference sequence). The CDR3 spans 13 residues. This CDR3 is CSASPYSGNTIYF. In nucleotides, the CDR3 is TGCAGTGCTAGTCCTTACTCTGGAAACACCATATATTTT.

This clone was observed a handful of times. The chain's CDR3 is CASSPHSYEQYF. The CDR3 nucleotides are TGTGCCAGCAGCCCCCACTCCTACGAGCAGTACTTC. V usage is TRBV7-8 and J usage is TRBJ2-7; D gene ambiguous. V was cut by 5 bases and J by 0 bases, with 5 bases left in between. The CDR3 covers 12 residues. The V gene's germline CDR1 is SGHVS and CDR2 FQNEAQ.

CDR3 residues: CASSSATGNTDTQYF. The CDR3 DNA follows: TGTGCCAGCAGCTCAGCGACAGGGAACACAGATACGCAGTATTTT. The chain is built from TRBV5-6 and TRBJ2-3; 7 bases match TRBD1. Germline V gene sequence: CDR1 SGHDT, CDR2 YYEEEE. V lost 3 bases and J lost 2; bases outside the gene matches: 6. This CDR3 has 15 residues.